This T cell receptor beta chain is from a study of T cell responses to AZD1222 COVID-19 vaccine. Sequencing used immunoSEQ multiplex PCR; TCRdb keeps in-frame clones, though not all of them. The data show over 100,000 clones, with roughly 92% seen just once and approximately 1.7% held by the top ten. Per the germline V gene, CDR1 is LNHNV and CDR2 is YYDKDF (reference sequence). After removal of 4 bases from V and 1 base from J, the junction contained 6 bases not matched to a gene. The CDR3 has 15 residues. The sample was peripheral blood, taken on day 0 of AZD1222 vaccination. The gene calls are TRBV15 and TRBJ2-5; TRBD1 agrees at 7 bases. The TCR comes from an adult in good health. CDR3 nucleotide sequence: TGTGCCACCAGCATGCGACGACAGGGCCAAGAGACCCAGTACTTC. Encoded protein: CATSMRRQGQETQYF.